This T cell receptor beta chain originates from a study of CD8+CD57+ T cells in acquired aplastic anemia. General study points: Researchers report that around 30 CD8+ CDR3 sequences appeared in both patients and controls.

Notes on this clonotype: Its antigen is unknown.

Genomic DNA constituted the template upon which TCR beta VDJ and CDR3 profiling was performed. Each CDR3 protein is one row after TCRdb ran MiXCR on the reads. The sample records 160,000 or so distinct CDR3 sequences, around half being singletons. Patients sequenced had flow cytometry evidence of CD8+CD57+ cell expansion. Sequencing was carried out using sorted CD4+, CD8+, or CD8+CD57+ T cells (not recorded which) from PBMCs. The TCR sequence derives from a human donor with aplastic anemia.

CDR3 in amino acids: CATQTGGATDTQYF. DNA of the CDR3: TGTGCCACTCAGACCGGGGGGGCGACAGATACGCAGTATTTT. The chain combines TRBV12-3 or TRBV12-4 with TRBJ2-3; 8 nucleotides agree with TRBD2. V shed 10 bases, J shed 3 bases, and the junction held 9 bases outside the gene matches. This CDR3 is built from 14 residues.